A selection of T cell receptor beta chains follows, all from one sample in a study of T-cell reconstitution after alpha-beta-depleted transplantation in children. A single record per CDR3 protein comes from TCRdb applying MiXCR to the PCR reads. The data show some 220,000 distinct CDR3 sequences, under 9.5% seen once. Source: PBMCs from the stem cell graft donor, taken from the stem cell graft. These receptors were collected from a human donor who donated a stem cell graft to a child with acute lymphoblastic leukemia. Both conserved end residues are part of each CDR3. Fields, in order: J gene, V gene, CDR3 protein.

TRBJ2-7,TRBV7-2,CASSLWPSGFSYEQYF
TRBJ1-2,TRBV7-9,CASSLDGVGYTF
TRBJ1-2,TRBV3-1,CASSHPDGLGGYTF
TRBJ2-1,TRBV5-6,CASSLDRRRTGGEGTPFF
TRBJ1-1,TRBV15,CATSRTGPVTEAFF
TRBJ2-5,TRBV5-1,CASRGRGLVDEETQYF
TRBJ1-4,TRBV5-1,CASSSALGRGDEKLFF
TRBJ2-1,TRBV20-1,CSASIGDSQYNEQFF
TRBJ2-3,TRBV15,CATFQAGGAADTQYF
TRBJ1-1,TRBV12-3/TRBV12-4,CASSFSPPRNTATEAFF
TRBJ1-1,TRBV7-9,CASSLDDRAGEAFF
TRBJ2-1,TRBV19,CASNFIAGDIYNEQFF
TRBJ2-5,TRBV5-1,CASSFGGGTSTETQYF
TRBJ2-5,TRBV18,CASSPDSLETQYF
TRBJ2-3,TRBV5-1,CASSTASGETDTQYF
TRBJ1-2,TRBV20-1,CSAPTEQGRYGYTF
TRBJ1-2,TRBV6-6,CASSTRRDDGYTF
TRBJ2-5,TRBV27,CASSWGPSQETQYF
TRBJ2-7,TRBV20-1,CSARDLSGISYEQYF
TRBJ2-1,TRBV12-3/TRBV12-4,CASRPDTNEQFF
TRBJ2-3,TRBV12-3/TRBV12-4,CASSPPPLGGETDTQYF
TRBJ1-4,TRBV6-5,CASSYSGQINEKLFF
TRBJ1-3,TRBV7-8,CASSSLPGQSPGNTIYF
TRBJ1-3,TRBV5-1,CASSLQTSGNTIYF
TRBJ1-5,TRBV5-1,CASSLAGGPQPQHF
TRBJ1-2,TRBV18,CASSQTTGYGYTF
TRBJ2-3,TRBV27,CASSLLSSDTQYF
TRBJ2-1,TRBV29-1,CSTEAGIHNEQFF
TRBJ2-3,TRBV20-1,CSAHTSGGAQDTQYF
TRBJ2-1,TRBV14,CASSQVRATSRINEQFF
TRBJ2-1,TRBV3-1,CASSLRGHNEQFF
TRBJ2-1,TRBV19,CASSGGARLAGVHNEQFF
TRBJ2-3,TRBV7-2,CASSLLAPPAQYF